These T cell receptor beta chains were read from a single sample in a study of cytomegalovirus exposure and HLA in healthy donors. TCRdb's table, derived via immunoSEQ multiplex PCR, lists solely in-frame clones and lacks some. This table has 130,000 or so clones, around 84% appearing once. The sample taken for sequencing was PBMCs. The origin of the receptors is a woman between 18 and 30 years old in good health and CMV-seropositive. The CDR3 runs from the conserved cysteine through the conserved F or W. The D gene is left open where the match is weak. Rows may omit the clone size; those that give it use once, few, many or a size class.

>TRBJ1-4|TRBD1|NA|TRBV7-2
TGTGCCAGCAGCTATTACAGGGGGCAAACTAATGAAAAACTGTTTTTT
CASSYYRGQTNEKLFF
>TRBJ2-1|TRBD2|once|TRBV6-1
TGTGCCAGCACGGGACTAGCGGGGGGGCATGAGCAGTTCTTC
CASTGLAGGHEQFF
>TRBJ2-5|TRBD2|NA|TRBV28
TGTGCCAGCACGGACGGGGGGGCGGGTGAGACCCAGTACTTC
CASTDGGAGETQYF
>TRBJ2-2|NA|few|TRBV25-1
TGTGCCAGCAGTGAATATGGCGGGGTGATCACCGGGGAGCTGTTTTTT
CASSEYGGVITGELFF
>TRBJ2-7|TRBD1|NA|TRBV7-6
TGTGCCAGCAGCTTAGGAGGGACAGGGATCTACGAGCAGTACTTC
CASSLGGTGIYEQYF
>TRBJ1-5|TRBD1|NA|TRBV5-1
TGCGCCAGCAGCTTTGGGGGCAGGGGGGATCCCCAGCATTTT
CASSFGGRGDPQHF
>TRBJ2-1|NA|NA|TRBV5-1
TGCGCCAGCCGGGACAACTACAATGAGCAGTTCTTC
CASRDNYNEQFF
>TRBJ2-1|TRBD2|NA|TRBV7-9
TGTGCCAGCAGCCAGAGCGGGGGGGCCAGTGAGCAGTTCTTC
CASSQSGGASEQFF
>TRBJ1-1|NA|NA|TRBV5-6
TGTGCCAGCAGCTTGGGGGGCAGCATGAACACTGAAGCTTTCTTT
CASSLGGSMNTEAFF
>TRBJ1-5|NA|NA|TRBV21-1
TGTGCCAACTTAGACAGGAGAGATCAGCCCCAGCATTTT
CANLDRRDQPQHF
>TRBJ2-5|NA|NA|TRBV7-6
TGTGCCAGCAGCTTAGCGCAATATCTATGGGAGACCCAGTACTTC
CASSLAQYLWETQYF
>TRBJ2-2|TRBD2|NA|TRBV5-1
TGCGCCAGCATCCAGACTAGCGGGGGGTCCGGGGAGCTGTTTTTT
CASIQTSGGSGELFF
>TRBJ2-7|TRBD1|NA|TRBV2
TGTGCCAGCAGTGACCCCGGGACAGATCCCTACGAGCAGTACTTC
CASSDPGTDPYEQYF
>TRBJ1-1|NA|few|TRBV19
TGTGCCAGTAGTTCCTCTAGGTTTATGGACACTGAAGCTTTCTTT
CASSSSRFMDTEAFF
>TRBJ1-2|NA|few|TRBV27
TGTGCCAGCTCCCCTGGGCCTACCTATGGCTACACCTTC
CASSPGPTYGYTF
>TRBJ1-4|NA|NA|TRBV30
TGTGCCTGGAGTGGGTCGACAGCAACTAATGAAAAACTGTTTTTT
CAWSGSTATNEKLFF
>TRBJ1-1|TRBD1|NA|TRBV7-9
TGTGCCAGCACCTCCGCAGGGGGCGAGAACACTGAAGCTTTCTTT
CASTSAGGENTEAFF
>TRBJ2-3|TRBD2|NA|TRBV27
TGTGCCAGCACTAGCGGGGGGGCCGGGACAGATACGCAGTATTTT
CASTSGGAGTDTQYF
>TRBJ2-5|TRBD1|few|TRBV5-1
TGCGCCAGCAGCAAGGGACAGGGCTTAGAGACCCAGTACTTC
CASSKGQGLETQYF
>TRBJ2-3|NA|NA|TRBV7-2
TGTGCCAGCAGCTTAGGCGGGGGCGCCGATACGCAGTATTTT
CASSLGGGADTQYF
>TRBJ2-7|NA|once|TRBV18
TGTGCCAGCTCACGGACGGGGACCTACGAGCAGTACTTC
CASSRTGTYEQYF
>TRBJ2-5|NA|NA|TRBV19
TGTGCCAGTAGTATGGCGAGGGAAGAGACCCAGTACTTC
CASSMAREETQYF
>TRBJ2-5|NA|NA|TRBV28
TGTGCCAGCAGTCATATCCGGGACACACAAGAGACCCAGTACTTC
CASSHIRDTQETQYF
>TRBJ2-6|TRBD2|NA|TRBV4-1
TGCGCCAGCAGCCAAGCCCCGGGGCTAGCGGGGCCGGGGGGGGCCAACGTCCTGACTTTC
CASSQAPGLAGPGGANVLTF
>TRBJ1-5|NA|NA|TRBV9
TGTGCCAGCAGCGTCGGGGAGCATCAGCCCCAGCATTTT
CASSVGEHQPQHF
>TRBJ2-7|NA|NA|TRBV7-9
TGTTCCAGCAGCTTTTCCCCGAGCGAGCAGTACTTC
CSSSFSPSEQYF
>TRBJ1-5|NA|NA|TRBV6-6
TGTGCCAGCATAGGGGTAGCCAATCAGCCCCAGCATTTT
CASIGVANQPQHF
>TRBJ2-7|TRBD2|NA|TRBV10-3
TGTGCCATCAGTGAGCCGGGACTAGCGGAAAACTACGAGCAGTACTTC
CAISEPGLAENYEQYF
>TRBJ2-3|NA|few|TRBV29-1
TGCAGCGTGAGACAGGTCTTAAGCACAGATACGCAGTATTTT
CSVRQVLSTDTQYF
>TRBJ2-5|TRBD1|once|TRBV14
TGTGCCAGCAGCACCCCCGGGACAGGGGACGTCGAGACCCAGTACTTC
CASSTPGTGDVETQYF
>TRBJ2-3|NA|NA|TRBV7-4
TGTGCCAGCAGCTTTATCCTAACAGATACGCAGTATTTT
CASSFILTDTQYF
>TRBJ1-1|NA|NA|TRBV7-8
TGTGCCAGCAGCCAGCTTGTCGGGGGGAACGGTGAAGCTTTCTTT
CASSQLVGGNGEAFF
>TRBJ2-7|TRBD2|NA|TRBV30
TGTGCCTGGAAGGGGTCTAGCGGGGGTATTACCTACGAGCAGTACTTC
CAWKGSSGGITYEQYF
>TRBJ1-2|TRBD1|NA|TRBV12-5
TGTGCTAGTGGTTCCAGTCCCACAGGGGCCAACTATGGCTACACCTTC
CASGSSPTGANYGYTF
>TRBJ1-2|TRBD1|once|TRBV5-4
TGTGCCAGCTCTTCAACAGGGGCTTTGGATGGCTACACCTTC
CASSSTGALDGYTF
>TRBJ2-1|TRBD1|NA|TRBV12-5
TGTGCTAGTGGTTTGGTGGTGACAGGGCGACATGAGCAGTTCTTC
CASGLVVTGRHEQFF
>TRBJ1-2|NA|NA|TRBV28
TGTGCCACCCAGACAGGTTATTATGGCTACACCTTC
CATQTGYYGYTF
>TRBJ1-1|TRBD1|NA|TRBV2
TGTGCCAGCAGTGGCACAGGGGGGAACACTGAAGCTTTCTTT
CASSGTGGNTEAFF
>TRBJ2-1|NA|NA|TRBV7-2
TGTGCCAGCAGCTTAGGCGGGACTCAGAGGAATGAGCAGTTCTTC
CASSLGGTQRNEQFF
>TRBJ1-2|NA|NA|TRBV7-9
TGTTCCAGCAGCCCTTCGACAGCTAACTATGGCTACACCTTC
CSSSPSTANYGYTF
>TRBJ2-7|NA|NA|TRBV4-1
TGCGCCAGCAGCCAAGGGGGACAAACCTACGAGCAGTACTTC
CASSQGGQTYEQYF
>TRBJ2-3|TRBD1|NA|TRBV2
TGTGCCACCGACTACAGGGGGAACACAGATACGCAGTATTTT
CATDYRGNTDTQYF
>TRBJ1-2|TRBD1|NA|TRBV6-5
TGTGCCAGCAGTCCCCGGGACAGGGTAGGCTACACCTTC
CASSPRDRVGYTF
>TRBJ1-1|NA|NA|TRBV4-1
TGCGCCAGCAGGTCGTCCGGGACACCAGAAGCTTTCTTT
CASRSSGTPEAFF
>TRBJ1-4|TRBD1|NA|TRBV5-1
TGCGCCAGCAGCTTGCCATCTACAGGGGCCAAAAGGGAAAAACTGTTTTTT
CASSLPSTGAKREKLFF
>TRBJ1-1|TRBD1|NA|TRBV2
TGTGCCAGCAGAAGACAGGGTGGAACTGAAGCTTTCTTT
CASRRQGGTEAFF
>TRBJ2-3|TRBD2|NA|TRBV2
TGTGCCGACGGACTAGCCGGCACAGATACGCAGTATTTT
CADGLAGTDTQYF
>TRBJ1-2|NA|NA|TRBV5-1
TGCGCCAGCAGCTTGGCCCCAGCGGACTATGGCTACACCTTC
CASSLAPADYGYTF
>TRBJ1-2|NA|NA|TRBV11-2
TGTGCCAGCAGCTTTACAGGGACCTCTAACTATGGCTACACCTTC
CASSFTGTSNYGYTF
>TRBJ2-1|TRBD2|NA|TRBV11-2
TGTGCCAGCAGCTTAGAGGCGGGGGGGTACAATGAGCAGTTCTTC
CASSLEAGGYNEQFF
>TRBJ2-7|NA|once|TRBV9
TGTGCCAGCAGCGTAGACAGTTCCTACGAGCAGTACTTC
CASSVDSSYEQYF
>TRBJ1-1|TRBD1|NA|TRBV6-1
TGTGCCAGCAGTGGGCAGGGGGGTGAAGCTTTCTTT
CASSGQGGEAFF
>TRBJ2-6|NA|NA|TRBV5-1
TGCGCCAGCGAGCTCGAGGCTGGGGCCAACGTCCTGACTTTC
CASELEAGANVLTF